This record covers a single T cell receptor beta chain. Germline CDR1 and CDR2: GTSNPN and SVGIG (reference sequence). J lost 2 bases, V lost 4 bases, and 2 bases had no gene match. The CDR3 runs to 14 residues. Libraries were prepared by immunoSEQ multiplex PCR; TCRdb keeps only in-frame clonotypes and omits some of them. The sample lists 100,000 to 130,000 clones; around 80% were seen once. This sample is drawn from a study of control samples from healthy donors and cancer patients. This clonotype originated in a man aged 18 to 35 in good health. The sample taken for sequencing was blood. The chain combines TRBV30 with TRBJ1-5; 10 bases map to TRBD1. CDR3 bases: TGTGCCTGGAAGGGGACAGGGGGCAATCAGCCCCAGCATTTT. It specifies CAWKGTGGNQPQHF.